This T cell receptor (beta chain) was observed in a study of blood T cell repertoires in COVID-19. Clones were read by immunoSEQ multiplex PCR, and TCRdb kept only the in-frame ones, dropping some. The profile covers roughly 400,000 clones, with approximately 87% appearing a single time and approximately 9.3% taken by the ten largest. The CDR3 is made up of 15 amino acids. V shed 0 bases and J shed 8 bases, with 14 bases lying between them. Germline V gene sequence: CDR1 SGHTS, CDR2 YDEGEE. The source of this sequence is a woman aged 45-65 years who had recovered from COVID-19. The sequenced sample was PBMCs or T cells enriched from blood (not recorded which). The chain links TRBV5-8 to TRBJ1-4, with D hard to call. The CDR3 nucleotides are TGTGCCAGCAGCTTGGCTTTAGGCGGACTCGAAAAACTGTTTTTT. Translated: CASSLALGGLEKLFF.